Presented here are 15 T cell receptor beta chains from one specimen sequenced in a study of blood T cell repertoires in COVID-19. Measured with immunoSEQ multiplex PCR; TCRdb has only the in-frame clones, and not every one. This table holds 190,000 or so clones, about 81% found once. The material sequenced was peripheral blood. These receptors were obtained from a woman older than 75 with COVID-19, enrolled during active disease.

This clone has more than one count but fewer than ten. CDR3 sequence: CASSEGLAGGSGEQYF. The CDR3 nucleotides read TGTGCCAGCAGTGAAGGCCTAGCGGGAGGAAGTGGCGAGCAGTACTTC. This chain connects TRBV6-1 to TRBJ2-7, with 11 nucleotides matching TRBD2. Trimming cost V 1 base and J 6 bases; bases outside gene matches: 8. The CDR3 consists of 16 residues. CDR1 and CDR2 (germline): MNHNS, SASEGT.

The chain is built from TRBV11-2 and TRBJ2-1; 9 bases agree with TRBD1. CDR1 SGHAT and CDR2 FQNNGV come from the germline V gene. The CDR3 spans 15 residues. The ends lost 8 bases at V and 3 bases at J; junction bases unmatched: 8. DNA for the CDR3: TGTGCCAGCGCCCTGGGACAGGGAAACTACAATGAGCAGTTCTTC. It yields the protein CASALGQGNYNEQFF.

This chain connects TRBV29-1 to TRBJ1-1; perhaps TRBD1 as D (5 bases). The CDR3 consists of 13 residues. Deletions cut 6 bases from V and 5 bases from J, with 16 bases between. Per the germline V gene, CDR1 is SQVTM and CDR2 is ANQGSEA. CDR3 residues: CSVLQGVGTEAFF. The CDR3 coding sequence is TGCAGCGTCCTACAAGGGGTAGGGACTGAAGCTTTCTTT. Using reference TRBV29-1 and TRBJ1-1 for the parts outside the CDR3, the full variable domain is SAVISQKPSRDICQRGTSLTIQCQVDSQVTMMFWYRQQPGQSLTLIATANQGSEATYESGFVIDKFPISRPNLTFSTLTVSNMSPEDSSIYLCSVLQGVGTEAFFGQGTRLTVV.

The V call is TRBV7-9, the J call TRBJ2-5; D is undetermined. Per the germline V gene, CDR1 is SEHNR and CDR2 is FQNEAQ (reference sequence). Trimming left V 1 base short and J 3 bases short, with 3 bases between. CDR3 size: 12 residues. The CDR3 region has the DNA TGTGCCAGCAGCTTAGGAGAAGAGACCCAGTACTTC. It translates to CASSLGEETQYF.

This sequence joins TRBV27 and TRBJ2-7, with 10 bases aligning to TRBD2. The CDR3 consists of 14 residues. Germline CDR1 is MNHEY and CDR2 is SMNVEV (reference sequence). V gave up 3 bases and J gave up 4 bases; unmatched junction bases: 3. The CDR3 here is CASSFRTSGYEQYF. The CDR3, as DNA: TGTGCCAGCAGTTTCAGGACTAGCGGATACGAGCAGTACTTC.

The chain joins TRBV4-2 to TRBJ1-5; D call uncertain. Germline-derived CDR1 and CDR2 are LGHNA and YNFKEQ. Deletions cut 0 bases from V and 4 bases from J, with 7 bases between. This CDR3 has 14 residues. The CDR3 protein is CASSQELRNQPQHF. The CDR3 DNA follows: TGTGCCAGCAGCCAAGAACTGCGGAATCAGCCCCAGCATTTT.

This sequence joins TRBV19 and TRBJ1-2; 9 nucleotides line up with TRBD1. This CDR3 has 15 amino acids. Per germline, CDR1 LNHDA and CDR2 SQIVND (reference sequence). Losses at the gene ends were 3 bases for V and 3 bases for J; bases not matched to a gene: 5. The CDR3 region is CASSIWDREDYGYTF. The CDR3 nucleotides are TGTGCCAGTAGTATCTGGGACAGGGAGGACTATGGCTACACCTTC.

This clone has only a few counts. This rearrangement joins TRBV7-2 to TRBJ1-3; tentatively, D is TRBD1 (6 bases). V was pared by 6 bases and J by 5 bases, with 14 bases between. The CDR3 totals 14 residues. Germline V lookup: CDR1 SGHTA, CDR2 FQGNSA. The CDR3 DNA reads TGTGCCAGCAGTCCCGGGACAACCCGAAACACCATATATTTT. The encoded protein is CASSPGTTRNTIYF.

The chain couples TRBV6-5 to TRBJ1-6, with 7 bases lining up with TRBD1. The CDR3 consists of 13 residues. From germline, CDR1 is MNHEY and CDR2 SVGAGI. V lost 5 bases to trimming and J lost 6 bases; unmatched junction nucleotides: 1. CDR3 DNA: TGTGCCAGCAGTAACAGGGGTAATTCACCCCTCCACTTT. The encoded protein is CASSNRGNSPLHF.

DNA for the CDR3: TGTGCCAGCAGCGGCCGGGGAGGAACTGAAGCTTTCTTT. Translated, it gives CASSGRGGTEAFF. J is TRBJ1-1 and V is TRBV7-9; D remains unclear. Trimming stripped 5 bases from V and 5 bases from J, with 12 bases between. CDR3 length equals 13 residues. Germline CDR1 SEHNR, CDR2 FQNEAQ (reference sequence).

For this clone: Relative to the germline gene, one junction end is altered; a read error may explain this. The chain couples TRBV18 to TRBJ2-7, with D tentatively TRBD1 (5 bases). Germline assignment: CDR1 KGHSH and CDR2 LQKENI. The CDR3 is made up of 14 amino acids. Here the CDR3 DNA reads TGTGCCAGCTCACCAAACCAGGGCTCCAACGAGCAGTACTTC. It translates to CASSPNQGSNEQYF.

This sequence joins TRBV12-5 and TRBJ2-3; tentative D call: TRBD1 (5 bases). This CDR3 is built from 14 residues. Trimming removed 0 bases at V and 1 base at J, with 5 bases between. Germline V gene data show CDR1 as LGHNT and CDR2 as FRNRAP. CDR3 bases: TGTGCTAGTGGTTTGGTAGGGGGCACAGATACGCAGTATTTT. This codes for CASGLVGGTDTQYF.

This chain joins TRBV6-6 and TRBJ1-5, with a weak D call TRBD1 (5 bases). Trimming removed 9 bases from V and 4 bases from J, with 22 bases in between. Germline CDR1 reads MNHNY; CDR2 reads SVGAGI (reference sequence). The CDR3 has 16 residues. The CDR3 spells CASQLGALGPNQPQHF. The CDR3 DNA is TGTGCCAGTCAATTAGGGGCCCTCGGGCCGAATCAGCCCCAGCATTTT.

This chain uses TRBV12-3 or TRBV12-4 with TRBJ1-2; TRBD1 might be the D (5 bases). CDR3 length equals 12 residues. Between the trimmed V and J ends, which lost 3 bases and 7 bases, there was a span of 9 bases. CDR3: CASSFGGGGYTF. The CDR3 region has the DNA TGTGCCAGCAGTTTCGGGGGAGGTGGCTACACCTTC.

This clone showed up just once. Germline and junction disagree at one end, which may indicate a read error. The chain joins TRBV7-7 to TRBJ2-5; 7 bases are shared with TRBD1. CDR1 and CDR2 (germline): SSHAT, FNYEAQ (reference sequence). The CDR3 totals 15 residues. CDR3 loop: CASSRLGTEKETQYF. CDR3 bases: TGTGCTAGCAGCCGCCTAGGGACAGAGAAAGAGACCCAGTACTTC.